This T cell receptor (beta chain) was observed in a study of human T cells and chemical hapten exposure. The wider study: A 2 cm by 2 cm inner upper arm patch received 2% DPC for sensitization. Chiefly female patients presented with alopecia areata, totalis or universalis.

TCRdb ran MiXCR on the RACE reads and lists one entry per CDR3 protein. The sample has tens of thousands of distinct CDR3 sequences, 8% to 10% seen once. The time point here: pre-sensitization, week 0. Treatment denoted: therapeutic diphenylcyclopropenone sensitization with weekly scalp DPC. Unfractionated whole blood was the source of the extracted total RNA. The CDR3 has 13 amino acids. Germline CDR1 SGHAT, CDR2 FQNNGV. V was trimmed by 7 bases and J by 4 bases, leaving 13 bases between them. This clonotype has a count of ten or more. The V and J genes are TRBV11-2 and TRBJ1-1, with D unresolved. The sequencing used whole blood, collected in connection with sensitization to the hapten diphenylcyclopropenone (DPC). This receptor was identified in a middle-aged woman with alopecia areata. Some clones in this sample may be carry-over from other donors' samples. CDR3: CASTEVMGTEAFF. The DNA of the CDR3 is TGTGCCAGCACCGAGGTAATGGGCACTGAAGCTTTCTTT.